The rows below give T cell receptor beta chains drawn from one sample of a study of T cells in Graves' hyperthyroidism and ophthalmopathy. TCRdb analysed the multiplex PCR reads with MiXCR anew, one entry per CDR3 protein. The sample yields 650,000 to 700,000 distinct CDR3 sequences, roughly 17% seen once. Sequenced: blood. All receptors derive from a man aged 45 to 65 with Graves' hyperthyroidism. Both conserved end residues are part of each CDR3. Fields, in order: D gene, J gene, V gene, clone size, CDR3 DNA, CDR3 protein. D genes are given only for firm matches. A row's size may be missing; if present it is once, few, many or a size class.

TRBD2 | TRBJ2-1 | TRBV6-1 | - | TGTGCCAGCCGACTAGCGGCAAGCTCCTACAATGAGCAGTTCTTC | CASRLAASSYNEQFF
- | TRBJ2-1 | TRBV2 | many | TGTGCCAGCAGACGTAATGAGCAGTTCTTC | CASRRNEQFF
- | TRBJ1-5 | TRBV18 | - | TGTGCCAGCTCATGGTATCCGGAGGGCAATCAGCCCCAGCATTTT | CASSWYPEGNQPQHF
TRBD2 | TRBJ2-6 | TRBV7-2 | many | TGTGCCAGCAGCTCCTGGACTAGCAATGGGGCCAACGTCCTGACTTTC | CASSSWTSNGANVLTF
- | TRBJ2-1 | TRBV7-9 | - | TGTGCCAGCAGCTTAGAGGTCGGGACAAGTTTGAATGAGCAGTTCTTC | CASSLEVGTSLNEQFF
- | TRBJ2-3 | TRBV18 | few | TGTGCCAGCTCCCAAACATCGGATACGCAGTATTTT | CASSQTSDTQYF
TRBD1 | TRBJ1-5 | TRBV7-8 | - | TGTGCCAGCAGCTTAGGAGGGGGACAGATCAATCAGCCCCAGCATTTT | CASSLGGGQINQPQHF
- | TRBJ2-7 | TRBV27 | few | TGTGCCAGCAGTCCGCGGGCAGGGGCCATGAGTATTTCCGAGCAGTACTTC | CASSPRAGAMSISEQYF
TRBD1 | TRBJ2-7 | TRBV6-1 | few | TGTGCCAGCAGACCGGGACAGGGGGCTTACGAGCAGTACTTC | CASRPGQGAYEQYF
- | TRBJ1-1 | TRBV5-5 | few | TGTGCCAGCAGCCGAGACAGGACGCAGAACACTGAAGCTTTCTTT | CASSRDRTQNTEAFF
TRBD1 | TRBJ2-7 | TRBV6-1 | many | TGTGCCAGCACAGCTGGACAGGGCTACGAGCAGTACTTC | CASTAGQGYEQYF
- | TRBJ2-3 | TRBV24-1 | few | TGTGCCACCCGACCCTCGGTCAGGGGAGTGACAGATACGCAGTATTTT | CATRPSVRGVTDTQYF
TRBD2 | TRBJ2-7 | TRBV28 | many | TGTGCCAGCAGTTTTGGGGAGATCAGCGGGAGCTACGAGCAGTACTTC | CASSFGEISGSYEQYF
- | TRBJ1-5 | TRBV3-1 | once | TGTGCCAGCAGCCAAGGGCCAGGGGATCAGCCCCAGCATTTT | CASSQGPGDQPQHF
TRBD2 | TRBJ2-1 | TRBV7-9 | many | TGTGCCAGCAGCGGACTAGCGGGACCTCAATACAATGAGCAGTTCTTC | CASSGLAGPQYNEQFF
- | TRBJ1-5 | TRBV28 | many | TGTGCCAGCAGTTCCTACAGGGAGGGCCAGCCCCAGCATTTT | CASSSYREGQPQHF
- | TRBJ1-1 | TRBV19 | many | TGTGCCAGTATCCCGGACAGTTCGGGCACTGAAGCTTTCTTT | CASIPDSSGTEAFF
- | TRBJ2-7 | TRBV2 | many | TGTGCCAGCAGTGAATACAACGGGCGGGACGAGCAGTACTTC | CASSEYNGRDEQYF
TRBD1 | TRBJ1-1 | TRBV2 | many | TGTGCCAGCACCCCCGACAGGGATGTTACTGAAGCTTTCTTT | CASTPDRDVTEAFF
- | TRBJ1-2 | TRBV3-1 | - | TGTGCCAGCAGCCAAGTCGCAAGCGACTATGGCTACACCTTC | CASSQVASDYGYTF
- | TRBJ1-1 | TRBV30 | - | TGTGCCTGGAGTGCTCCTGGACCTGAAGCTTTCTTT | CAWSAPGPEAFF
- | TRBJ1-5 | TRBV30 | - | TGTGCCTGGAGTGTAATAGGGGGGGGCAATCAGCCCCAGCATTTT | CAWSVIGGGNQPQHF
- | TRBJ2-1 | TRBV9 | - | TGTGCCAGCAGCGCGGCGGGGGCTTCTCTCGGCCGTGAGCAGTTCTTC | CASSAAGASLGREQFF
- | TRBJ2-7 | TRBV12-3/TRBV12-4 | - | TGTGCCAGCAGTTTCTCCATTTCACCCGAGCAGTACTTC | CASSFSISPEQYF
TRBD2 | TRBJ2-1 | TRBV14 | many | TGTGCCAGCAGTCAGGGACTAGCGGGAGGCAGCTCCTACAATGAGCAGTTCTTC | CASSQGLAGGSSYNEQFF
- | TRBJ2-3 | TRBV9 | once | TGTGCCAGCAGCGTAACAGGGATAAGCACAGATACGCAGTATTTT | CASSVTGISTDTQYF
- | TRBJ2-7 | TRBV27 | many | TGTGCCAGCAGTTTATCGTTGGGGGGTCCCGCCGAGCAGTACTTC | CASSLSLGGPAEQYF
- | TRBJ1-1 | TRBV5-1 | few | TGCGCCAGCAGCCCTATGGGGGGAGTAGGGGGAAACACTGAAGCTTTCTTT | CASSPMGGVGGNTEAFF
TRBD2 | TRBJ2-1 | TRBV27 | many | TGTGCCAGCAGTTCGGGACTAGCGGTGGGGGATGAGCAGTTCTTC | CASSSGLAVGDEQFF
- | TRBJ1-2 | TRBV9 | many | TGTGCCAGCACTTTTGGGGCGCAGGACTATGGCTACACCTTC | CASTFGAQDYGYTF
TRBD1 | TRBJ2-5 | TRBV18 | many | TGTGCCAGCAGCCCTGGACAGGGCGGGGAGACCCAGTACTTC | CASSPGQGGETQYF
- | TRBJ1-1 | TRBV18 | many | TGTGCCAGCCTTTCCCGGGACATGAACACTGAAGCTTTCTTT | CASLSRDMNTEAFF
TRBD2 | TRBJ2-1 | TRBV7-2 | many | TGTGCCAGCAGCCAGAGACCTAGCGGGAGCGCGGGCTACAATGAGCAGTTCTTC | CASSQRPSGSAGYNEQFF
- | TRBJ2-3 | TRBV6-2/TRBV6-3 | many | TGTGCCAGCAGTTACGGCCTGAGCACAGATACGCAGTATTTT | CASSYGLSTDTQYF
TRBD1 | TRBJ2-5 | TRBV5-5 | - | TGTGCCAGCAGCTTCTGGGACAGGGAGGAAGAGACCCAGTACTTC | CASSFWDREEETQYF
- | TRBJ1-2 | TRBV28 | many | TGTGCCAGTACCAAGGGGGGACCCTATGGCTACACCTTC | CASTKGGPYGYTF
- | TRBJ2-7 | TRBV14 | many | TGTGCCAGCAGCTGGAGTAGCTCCCACGAGCAGTACTTC | CASSWSSSHEQYF
- | TRBJ2-4 | TRBV7-9 | few | TGTGCCAGCAGCTTCAGGAATTCCGAAAACATTCAGTACTTC | CASSFRNSENIQYF
TRBD1 | TRBJ2-6 | TRBV7-3 | many | TGTGCCAGCAGCTTAAGCGGGACAGGACAGTCTGGGGCCAACGTCCTGACTTTC | CASSLSGTGQSGANVLTF
- | TRBJ1-2 | TRBV7-8 | - | TGTGCCAGCAGCTTAGCGCCCAGGGGCGGAGGCTATGGCTACACCTTC | CASSLAPRGGGYGYTF
TRBD1 | TRBJ1-5 | TRBV5-1 | few | TGCGCCAGCAGCTTGGGGCTTGGGACAGTAGGAGATCAGCCCCAGCATTTT | CASSLGLGTVGDQPQHF
TRBD2 | TRBJ2-6 | TRBV5-1 | - | TGCGCCAGCAGCTTACTAGCGGGAGGCCCTGGGGCCAACGTCCTGACTTTC | CASSLLAGGPGANVLTF
- | TRBJ2-5 | TRBV2 | many | TGTGCCAGCAGCTATGGGCTACAAGAGACCCAGTACTTC | CASSYGLQETQYF
- | TRBJ1-6 | TRBV11-3 | - | TGTGCCAGCAGCTTTTGGCGAACCGGTTCACCCCTCCACTTT | CASSFWRTGSPLHF
- | TRBJ1-1 | TRBV5-6 | few | TGTGCCAGCAGCTCCAGAGGGGCCCCTGAAGCTTTCTTT | CASSSRGAPEAFF
- | TRBJ2-5 | TRBV6-1 | many | TGTGCCAGCGCGGCGGCCTTTGCTTTCCAAGAGACCCAGTACTTC | CASAAAFAFQETQYF
- | TRBJ2-2 | TRBV3-1 | - | TGTGCCAGCAGCCACATAGTTACTAACCCGAACACCGGGGAGCTGTTTTTT | CASSHIVTNPNTGELFF
TRBD2 | TRBJ2-7 | TRBV28 | many | TGTGCCAGCGCAAAAGCGGGACCGAGCTCCTACGAGCAGTACTTC | CASAKAGPSSYEQYF
- | TRBJ1-5 | TRBV2 | - | TGTGCCAGCCGACCGGCGGCCCACAATCAGCCCCAGCATTTT | CASRPAAHNQPQHF
- | TRBJ1-6 | TRBV2 | - | TGTGCCAGCAGCGTCGGGATGGAAGCAGCAGCCCTCCACTTT | CASSVGMEAAALHF
- | TRBJ1-1 | TRBV6-5 | many | TGTGCCAGCCGAGTGACTGAGAACACTGAAGCTTTCTTT | CASRVTENTEAFF
TRBD2 | TRBJ2-5 | TRBV4-3 | few | TGCGCCAGCAGCCAAGCCGCTATACTAGCGGCCCAATCAAGAGGAGAGACCCAGTACTTC | CASSQAAILAAQSRGETQYF
- | TRBJ1-1 | TRBV11-2 | many | TGTGCCAGCAGCCACATAGGGGCAAGGGAGAAAGCTTTCTTT | CASSHIGAREKAFF
TRBD2 | TRBJ2-6 | TRBV5-1 | - | TGCGCCAGCAGCTTGGAATACAGCGGGAGGGCCTCTGGGGCCAACGTCCTGACTTTC | CASSLEYSGRASGANVLTF